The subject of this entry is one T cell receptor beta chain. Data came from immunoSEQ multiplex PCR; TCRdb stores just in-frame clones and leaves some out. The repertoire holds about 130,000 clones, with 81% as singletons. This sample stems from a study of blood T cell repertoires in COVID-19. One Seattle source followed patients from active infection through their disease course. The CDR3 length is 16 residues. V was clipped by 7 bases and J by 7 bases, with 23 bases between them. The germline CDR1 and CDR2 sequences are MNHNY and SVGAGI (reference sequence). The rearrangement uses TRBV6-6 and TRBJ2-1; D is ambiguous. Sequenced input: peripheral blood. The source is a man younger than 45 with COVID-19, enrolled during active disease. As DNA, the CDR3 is TGTGCCAGCACCATCGGAGTCGGGTCCAGAACTAATGAGCAGTTCTTC. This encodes CASTIGVGSRTNEQFF.